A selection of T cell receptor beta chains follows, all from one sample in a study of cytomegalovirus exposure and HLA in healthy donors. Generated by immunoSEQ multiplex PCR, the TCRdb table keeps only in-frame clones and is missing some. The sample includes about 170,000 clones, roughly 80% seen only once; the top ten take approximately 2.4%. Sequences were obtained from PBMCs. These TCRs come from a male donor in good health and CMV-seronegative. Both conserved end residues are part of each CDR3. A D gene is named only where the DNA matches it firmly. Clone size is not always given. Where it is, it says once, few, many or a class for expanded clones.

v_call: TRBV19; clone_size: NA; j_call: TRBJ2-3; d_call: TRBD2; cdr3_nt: TGTGCCAGTAGTATAGAAGGGGGTAGCGGGGGCCAGACAGATACGCAGTATTTT; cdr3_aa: CASSIEGGSGGQTDTQYF
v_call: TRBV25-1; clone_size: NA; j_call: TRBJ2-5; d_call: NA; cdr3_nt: TGTGCCAGCAGTGGCAGGGTAGCCCAAGAGACCCAGTACTTC; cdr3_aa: CASSGRVAQETQYF
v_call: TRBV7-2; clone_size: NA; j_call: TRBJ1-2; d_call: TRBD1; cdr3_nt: TGTGCCAGCAGCTTACCCCGACAGGGGGCGAATGGCTACACCTTC; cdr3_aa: CASSLPRQGANGYTF
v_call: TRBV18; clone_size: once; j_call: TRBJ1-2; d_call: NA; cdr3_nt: TGTGCCAGCTCACCACTCCGAGGGATCGCTAACTATGGCTACACCTTC; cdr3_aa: CASSPLRGIANYGYTF
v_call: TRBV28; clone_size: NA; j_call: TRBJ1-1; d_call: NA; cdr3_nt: TGTGCCAGCAGTAAGAGTGTACTGAACACTGAAGCTTTCTTT; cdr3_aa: CASSKSVLNTEAFF
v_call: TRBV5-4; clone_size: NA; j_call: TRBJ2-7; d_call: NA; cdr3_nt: TGTGCCAGCAGCTTACTGACAGGCTGGTCGGGTCCGTTCTCCGAGCAGTACTTC; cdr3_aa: CASSLLTGWSGPFSEQYF
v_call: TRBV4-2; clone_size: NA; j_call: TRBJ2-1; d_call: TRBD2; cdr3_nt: TGTGCCAGCAGCCGGAGCGGGGGGCCCTACAATGAGCAGTTCTTC; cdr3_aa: CASSRSGGPYNEQFF
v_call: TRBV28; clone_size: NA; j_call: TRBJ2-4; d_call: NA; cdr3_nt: TGTGCCAGCAGCCTGAGAGGGCCCAAAAACATTCAGTACTTC; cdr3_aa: CASSLRGPKNIQYF
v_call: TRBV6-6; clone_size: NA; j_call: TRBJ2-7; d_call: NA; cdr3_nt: TGTGCCAGCAGTTTGGAGCCCACCTCCTACGAGCAGTACTTC; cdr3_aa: CASSLEPTSYEQYF
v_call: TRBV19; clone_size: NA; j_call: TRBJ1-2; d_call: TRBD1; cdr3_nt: TGTGCCAGTAGCAGTCAGGGGGCACAGTTCTATGGCTACACCTTC; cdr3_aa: CASSSQGAQFYGYTF
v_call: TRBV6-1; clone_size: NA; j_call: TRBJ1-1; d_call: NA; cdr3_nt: TGTGCCAGCAGTGAACCACAGGACGGTGAAGCTTTCTTT; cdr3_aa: CASSEPQDGEAFF